This is a list of T cell receptor beta chains from one sample in a study of beta chain features in type 1 diabetes. TCRdb's table, derived via immunoSEQ multiplex PCR, lists solely in-frame clones and lacks some. Of tens of thousands of clones in the sample, about 68% were seen once. Sequencing was carried out using Tregs from blood. The receptors originated from a man aged 30-40 years with type 1 diabetes. Some clones in this sample may be carry-over from other donors' samples. Each CDR3 is given with its conserved first and last residue. D genes are given only for firm matches. Clone size, where shown, is once, few, many, or a class for clones that have expanded.

J gene | V gene | D gene | clone size | CDR3 protein | CDR3 DNA
TRBJ2-2 | TRBV9 | TRBD2 | . | CASSAPGLAGNTGELFF | TGTGCCAGCAGCGCACCCGGACTAGCGGGGAACACCGGGGAGCTGTTTTTT
TRBJ2-5 | TRBV5-4 | TRBD1 | . | CASSYPQGARETQYF | TGTGCCAGCAGCTATCCACAGGGGGCGCGGGAGACCCAGTACTTC
TRBJ1-4 | TRBV18 | . | . | CASSLSARATNEKLFF | TGTGCCAGCTCACTATCGGCGCGGGCAACTAATGAAAAACTGTTTTTT
TRBJ2-3 | TRBV5-4 | TRBD2 | few | CASSLGAGGHTDTQYF | TGTGCCAGCAGCTTGGGTGCGGGGGGGCACACAGATACGCAGTATTTT
TRBJ2-3 | TRBV28 | TRBD2 | . | CASGLAGPDTQYF | TGTGCCAGTGGCCTAGCGGGGCCAGATACGCAGTATTTT
TRBJ1-1 | TRBV28 | . | . | CASSPSAGLSTEAFF | TGTGCCAGCAGTCCATCGGCAGGGCTTTCCACTGAAGCTTTCTTT
TRBJ1-6 | TRBV9 | . | . | CASSPEYSNSPLHF | TGTGCCAGCAGCCCCGAGTATTCTAATTCACCCCTCCACTTT
TRBJ1-2 | TRBV5-1 | . | few | CASSFNRATNYGYTF | TGCGCCAGCAGCTTCAACAGGGCAACTAACTATGGCTACACCTTC
TRBJ2-3 | TRBV18 | . | once | CASSPLRGTDTQYF | TGTGCCAGCTCACCACTCCGAGGCACAGATACGCAGTATTTT
TRBJ2-7 | TRBV7-9 | TRBD2 | . | CASSLVRASGEWVAYEQYF | TGTGCCAGCAGCTTAGTTCGGGCTAGCGGCGAGTGGGTAGCCTACGAGCAGTACTTC
TRBJ2-5 | TRBV10-3 | TRBD2 | . | CAISESWSGGLQETQYF | TGTGCCATCAGTGAGTCCTGGAGCGGGGGGCTACAAGAGACCCAGTACTTC
TRBJ2-7 | TRBV11-2 | . | few | CASSRNQGGYEQYF | TGTGCCAGCAGCCGCAATCAGGGCGGCTACGAGCAGTACTTC
TRBJ1-2 | TRBV13 | . | . | CASSLANPIGYTF | TGTGCCAGCAGCTTAGCAAACCCTATTGGCTACACCTTC
TRBJ2-5 | TRBV28 | TRBD2 | . | CASSLGTGGQYF | TGTGCCAGCAGTTTAGGGACGGGGGGCCAGTACTTC
TRBJ1-1 | TRBV19 | . | . | CASSLGQYTEAFF | TGTGCCAGTAGTCTCGGACAGTACACTGAAGCTTTCTTT
TRBJ1-6 | TRBV6-1 | TRBD1 | few | CASRSGGWAHF | TGTGCCAGCAGATCAGGGGGATGGGCCCACTTT
TRBJ2-4 | TRBV5-6 | . | few | CASSRTRELNIQYF | TGTGCCAGCAGCAGAACCAGGGAATTAAACATTCAGTACTTC
TRBJ2-2 | TRBV18 | TRBD2 | . | CASSPNSGTNTGELFF | TGTGCCAGCTCACCAAATAGCGGGACGAACACCGGGGAGCTGTTTTTT
TRBJ1-2 | TRBV6-1 | . | . | CASSEDRVGGYTF | TGTGCCAGCAGTGAAGACCGGGTCGGTGGCTACACCTTC
TRBJ2-6 | TRBV27 | TRBD2 | few | CASSKGKWAGDSGANVLTF | TGTGCCAGCAGTAAGGGGAAATGGGCGGGAGACTCTGGGGCCAACGTCCTGACTTTC
TRBJ1-2 | TRBV9 | TRBD1 | few | CASSAWATGAHGYTF | TGTGCCAGCAGCGCGTGGGCGACAGGGGCTCATGGCTACACCTTC
TRBJ2-5 | TRBV28 | . | . | CASEGEETQYF | TGTGCCAGCGAGGGTGAAGAGACCCAGTACTTC
TRBJ2-1 | TRBV7-2 | TRBD2 | . | CASSLLAGNYNEQFF | TGTGCCAGCAGCTTACTAGCGGGAAACTACAATGAGCAGTTCTTC
TRBJ1-2 | TRBV5-6 | . | . | CASSLGQANYGYTF | TGTGCCAGCAGCTTGGGACAGGCTAACTATGGCTACACCTTC
TRBJ1-6 | TRBV6-1 | . | . | CATEKIYNSPLHF | TGTGCCACCGAGAAAATCTATAATTCACCCCTCCACTTT
TRBJ2-7 | TRBV19 | TRBD2 | . | CASRRLAGGSYEQYF | TGTGCCAGTAGACGGCTAGCGGGGGGATCCTACGAGCAGTACTTC
TRBJ2-3 | TRBV12-5 | TRBD1 | . | CASGLGSGQAGTDTQYF | TGTGCTAGTGGTTTGGGATCCGGACAGGCGGGCACAGATACGCAGTATTTT
TRBJ2-2 | TRBV2 | TRBD2 | . | CASSPRASGNTGELFF | TGTGCCAGCAGTCCTCGAGCTAGCGGAAACACCGGGGAGCTGTTTTTT
TRBJ2-1 | TRBV5-1 | TRBD2 | few | CAASRGGLGNEQFF | TGCGCAGCGTCGCGGGGGGGCCTCGGTAATGAGCAGTTCTTC
TRBJ1-1 | TRBV6-1 | . | . | CASSKRDGRWTEAFF | TGTGCCAGCAGTAAAAGGGACGGGAGGTGGACTGAAGCTTTCTTT
TRBJ2-7 | TRBV11-2 | TRBD1 | . | CASSLGTGLYEQYF | TGTGCCAGCAGCTTAGGGACAGGGTTATACGAGCAGTACTTC
TRBJ1-1 | TRBV5-5 | . | . | CASSLVLQRLETEAFF | TGTGCCAGCAGCTTGGTCCTCCAGAGACTGGAAACTGAAGCTTTCTTT
TRBJ2-5 | TRBV7-3 | TRBD1 | . | CASSSHRGETQYF | TGTGCCAGCAGCTCCCACAGGGGGGAGACCCAGTACTTC
TRBJ2-3 | TRBV28 | . | . | CASSFIPGTRVPDTQYF | TGTGCCAGCAGTTTCATTCCCGGGACACGGGTCCCAGATACGCAGTATTTT
TRBJ2-5 | TRBV7-9 | . | . | CASSPGLVRETQYF | TGTGCCAGCAGCCCCGGACTGGTCAGAGAGACCCAGTACTTC
TRBJ2-2 | TRBV27 | TRBD2 | . | CASWTSRAGELFF | TGTGCCAGTTGGACTAGCCGGGCCGGGGAGCTGTTTTTT
TRBJ2-7 | TRBV10-3 | TRBD1 | few | CAIRGSTGISYEQYF | TGTGCCATCAGAGGGTCGACAGGGATCTCCTACGAGCAGTACTTC
TRBJ1-6 | TRBV15 | . | . | CATRYSGNSPLHF | TGTGCCACCAGGTACTCGGGGAATTCACCCCTCCACTTT
TRBJ2-7 | TRBV10-3 | TRBD2 | . | CAISVEGEGEQYF | TGCGCCATCAGTGTAGAAGGGGAGGGCGAGCAGTACTTC
TRBJ2-2 | TRBV5-1 | . | few | CASSSLTGELFF | TGCGCCAGCAGCTCATTGACCGGGGAGCTGTTTTTT
TRBJ1-5 | TRBV6-1 | . | . | CASSQQVYSNQPQHF | TGTGCCAGCAGCCAACAGGTTTATAGCAATCAGCCCCAGCATTTT
TRBJ2-7 | TRBV4-2 | TRBD1 | . | CASSVGQGLYEQYF | TGTGCCAGCAGCGTCGGACAGGGGCTCTACGAGCAGTACTTC
TRBJ2-3 | TRBV30 | TRBD2 | few | CAWSYVSSGSTDTQYF | TGTGCCTGGAGTTACGTGAGTAGCGGGAGCACAGATACGCAGTATTTT
TRBJ1-1 | TRBV7-9 | . | . | CASSNGVTEAFF | TGTGCCAGCAGCAACGGGGTGACTGAAGCTTTCTTT
TRBJ2-3 | TRBV5-5 | TRBD2 | . | CASIELAGAFASTDTQYF | TGTGCCAGCATCGAACTAGCGGGGGCATTTGCTAGCACAGATACGCAGTATTTT
TRBJ1-5 | TRBV4-1 | . | . | CASSQDRGGGAGQPQHF | TGCGCCAGCAGCCAAGACCGGGGAGGGGGGGCAGGACAGCCCCAGCATTTT
TRBJ2-6 | TRBV7-2 | TRBD1 | . | CASSRDSLSGANVLTF | TGTGCCAGCAGCCGGGACAGCCTCTCTGGGGCCAACGTCCTGACTTTC
TRBJ2-6 | TRBV4-2 | TRBD1 | . | CASSRGTGYRGANVLTF | TGTGCCAGCAGCCGGGGGACAGGGTATAGAGGGGCCAACGTCCTGACTTTC